The 7 T cell receptor beta chains below come from one sample, sequenced in a study of response to subunit inactivated influenza vaccine. TCRdb re-analysed the RT-PCR reads in MiXCR, keeping a single row per CDR3 protein. This table holds about 500,000 distinct CDR3 sequences, approximately 17% found once. This specimen consisted of CD4+ T cells sorted from PBMCs, obtained 23 months after vaccination. These receptors were obtained from a man between 50 and 69 years old who received an inactivated influenza vaccine.

This clonotype appeared a few times. CDR3 in amino acids: CASSLGVGENTGELFF. CDR3 in DNA: TGTGCCAGCAGCTTAGGCGTCGGGGAGAACACCGGGGAGCTGTTTTTT. The genes are TRBV7-9 and TRBJ2-2; D is perhaps TRBD2 (5 bases). The CDR3 length is 16 residues. CDR1 is SEHNR and CDR2 is FQNEAQ in the germline V gene (reference sequence). Trimming shortened V by 1 base and J by 1 base, and 10 bases separated the two germline ends.

Only a few counts were recorded for this clonotype. The CDR3 coding sequence is TGCAGCGTAGGAAACCGGGCCTCAGGTGGCTACACCTTC. Its protein is CSVGNRASGGYTF. The J gene is TRBJ1-2, the V gene TRBV29-1; D unclear. V shed 6 bases and J shed 7 bases, with 18 bases lying between them. The CDR3 sequence is 13 residues long. The germline V gene encodes CDR1 SQVTM and CDR2 ANQGSEA.

V usage is TRBV7-2 and J usage is TRBJ2-2, with D possibly matching TRBD1 (6 bases). V was cut by 7 bases and J by 1 base, with 10 bases left in between. This CDR3 comprises 14 residues. From germline, CDR1 is SGHTA and CDR2 FQGNSA. The CDR3 loop is CASTQTGNTGELFF. The CDR3 DNA is TGTGCCAGCACCCAGACAGGGAACACCGGGGAGCTGTTTTTT.

About this clonotype itself: A much more abundant neighbour one base away suggests this may be a read error. The chain's CDR3 is CSVAEDSYNEQFF. The CDR3 DNA follows: TGCAGCGTTGCTGAGGACTCCTACAATGAGCAGTTCTTC. The chain employs TRBV29-1 and TRBJ2-1; D remains unclear. Germline values: CDR1 SQVTM, CDR2 ANQGSEA. Trimming took 4 bases from V and 0 from J, leaving 7 bases between them. CDR3 length: 13 residues.

This sequence joins TRBV4-3 and TRBJ2-3; 8 bases line up with TRBD2. From germline, CDR1 is LGHNA and CDR2 YSLEER. The CDR3 is 17 residues long. V was clipped by 0 bases and J by 2 bases; unmatched bases: 7. The chain's CDR3 is CASSQDQAGAYTDTQYF. In DNA, the CDR3 is TGCGCCAGCAGCCAAGATCAAGCGGGGGCCTACACAGATACGCAGTATTTT.

This chain uses TRBV18 with TRBJ2-3; D unresolved. This CDR3 spans 14 amino acids. The V and J ends lost 3 bases and 1 base respectively, with 8 bases between them. Germline assignment: CDR1 KGHSH and CDR2 LQKENI. The CDR3: CASSPNYRTDTQYF. CDR3 bases: TGTGCCAGCTCACCGAACTACCGCACAGATACGCAGTATTTT.

This clonotype was observed a handful of times. The chain joins TRBV3-1 to TRBJ2-1; 7 nucleotides match TRBD1. The CDR3 is made up of 13 amino acids. Germline values: CDR1 LGHDT, CDR2 YNNKEL (reference sequence). J lost 15 bases, V lost 2 bases, and 10 bases had no gene match. In DNA form, the CDR3 reads TGTGCCAGCAGCCAAAATGTAGGGGGCAACGCGTTCTTC. The encoded protein is CASSQNVGGNAFF.